This TCR beta chain was obtained from a study of blood T cell repertoires in COVID-19. In the study overall: The United States, Italy and Spain provided the acute and convalescent COVID-19 samples. The cDNA or gDNA used as material had been derived from T cells, B-cell-depleted T cells, or PBMCs.

Germline CDR1 LNHDA, CDR2 SQIVND (reference sequence). The CDR3 contains 15 residues. Trimming left V 7 bases short and J 5 bases short, with 20 bases between. In the authors' methods: Nucleated cell number was recorded as an estimate derived from reference gene primer amplification. Assay: immunoSEQ multiplex PCR; the TCRdb copy retains only in-frame clones and omits some. V and J calls plus clone size are reproduced from that table; the DNA served to infer D and trimming. Among roughly 150,000 clones listed, 80% to 85% were seen once. Source material: peripheral blood. The chain employs TRBV19 and TRBJ1-2, with TRBD1 as a possible D gene (6 bases). This sequence was found in an older man with active or convalescent COVID-19. The CDR3 bases are TGTGCCAGTACCCCACTGGACAGCCTGGGGTATGGCTACACCTTC. Its translation: CASTPLDSLGYGYTF.